This T cell receptor (beta chain) was captured in a study of cytomegalovirus exposure and HLA in healthy donors. General observations from the study: The majority of TCR sequences were rare, yet some public TCRs appeared in many donors.

Germline V gene lookup returns CDR1 SGHAT and CDR2 FQNNGV. V gave up 3 bases and J gave up 15 bases, with 17 bases separating them. The CDR3 totals 13 residues. This clone has a handful of counts. The antigen is undetermined. In the PCR, 60 Vbeta and 13 Jbeta primers were used. Under the authors' procedure: An analysis that came later counted 77 million or so unique TCR beta chains, around 12 million shared. TCRdb's copy holds only in-frame clones and misses some; the assay was immunoSEQ multiplex PCR. That table furnishes V, J and clone size, whereas the DNA furnished D and trimming. Of 75,000 to 95,000 clones detected, roughly 63% appear once; the ten largest clones hold about 22%.

This chain joins TRBV11-2 and TRBJ1-4; maybe TRBD1 (6 bases). The sequence came from a woman aged 45 to 65 in good health and CMV-seropositive. The sequencing sample was made of PBMCs. CDR3 DNA: TGTGCCAGCAGCTTGGGAGATGAGGGGGTAATGTTTTTT. It translates to CASSLGDEGVMFF.